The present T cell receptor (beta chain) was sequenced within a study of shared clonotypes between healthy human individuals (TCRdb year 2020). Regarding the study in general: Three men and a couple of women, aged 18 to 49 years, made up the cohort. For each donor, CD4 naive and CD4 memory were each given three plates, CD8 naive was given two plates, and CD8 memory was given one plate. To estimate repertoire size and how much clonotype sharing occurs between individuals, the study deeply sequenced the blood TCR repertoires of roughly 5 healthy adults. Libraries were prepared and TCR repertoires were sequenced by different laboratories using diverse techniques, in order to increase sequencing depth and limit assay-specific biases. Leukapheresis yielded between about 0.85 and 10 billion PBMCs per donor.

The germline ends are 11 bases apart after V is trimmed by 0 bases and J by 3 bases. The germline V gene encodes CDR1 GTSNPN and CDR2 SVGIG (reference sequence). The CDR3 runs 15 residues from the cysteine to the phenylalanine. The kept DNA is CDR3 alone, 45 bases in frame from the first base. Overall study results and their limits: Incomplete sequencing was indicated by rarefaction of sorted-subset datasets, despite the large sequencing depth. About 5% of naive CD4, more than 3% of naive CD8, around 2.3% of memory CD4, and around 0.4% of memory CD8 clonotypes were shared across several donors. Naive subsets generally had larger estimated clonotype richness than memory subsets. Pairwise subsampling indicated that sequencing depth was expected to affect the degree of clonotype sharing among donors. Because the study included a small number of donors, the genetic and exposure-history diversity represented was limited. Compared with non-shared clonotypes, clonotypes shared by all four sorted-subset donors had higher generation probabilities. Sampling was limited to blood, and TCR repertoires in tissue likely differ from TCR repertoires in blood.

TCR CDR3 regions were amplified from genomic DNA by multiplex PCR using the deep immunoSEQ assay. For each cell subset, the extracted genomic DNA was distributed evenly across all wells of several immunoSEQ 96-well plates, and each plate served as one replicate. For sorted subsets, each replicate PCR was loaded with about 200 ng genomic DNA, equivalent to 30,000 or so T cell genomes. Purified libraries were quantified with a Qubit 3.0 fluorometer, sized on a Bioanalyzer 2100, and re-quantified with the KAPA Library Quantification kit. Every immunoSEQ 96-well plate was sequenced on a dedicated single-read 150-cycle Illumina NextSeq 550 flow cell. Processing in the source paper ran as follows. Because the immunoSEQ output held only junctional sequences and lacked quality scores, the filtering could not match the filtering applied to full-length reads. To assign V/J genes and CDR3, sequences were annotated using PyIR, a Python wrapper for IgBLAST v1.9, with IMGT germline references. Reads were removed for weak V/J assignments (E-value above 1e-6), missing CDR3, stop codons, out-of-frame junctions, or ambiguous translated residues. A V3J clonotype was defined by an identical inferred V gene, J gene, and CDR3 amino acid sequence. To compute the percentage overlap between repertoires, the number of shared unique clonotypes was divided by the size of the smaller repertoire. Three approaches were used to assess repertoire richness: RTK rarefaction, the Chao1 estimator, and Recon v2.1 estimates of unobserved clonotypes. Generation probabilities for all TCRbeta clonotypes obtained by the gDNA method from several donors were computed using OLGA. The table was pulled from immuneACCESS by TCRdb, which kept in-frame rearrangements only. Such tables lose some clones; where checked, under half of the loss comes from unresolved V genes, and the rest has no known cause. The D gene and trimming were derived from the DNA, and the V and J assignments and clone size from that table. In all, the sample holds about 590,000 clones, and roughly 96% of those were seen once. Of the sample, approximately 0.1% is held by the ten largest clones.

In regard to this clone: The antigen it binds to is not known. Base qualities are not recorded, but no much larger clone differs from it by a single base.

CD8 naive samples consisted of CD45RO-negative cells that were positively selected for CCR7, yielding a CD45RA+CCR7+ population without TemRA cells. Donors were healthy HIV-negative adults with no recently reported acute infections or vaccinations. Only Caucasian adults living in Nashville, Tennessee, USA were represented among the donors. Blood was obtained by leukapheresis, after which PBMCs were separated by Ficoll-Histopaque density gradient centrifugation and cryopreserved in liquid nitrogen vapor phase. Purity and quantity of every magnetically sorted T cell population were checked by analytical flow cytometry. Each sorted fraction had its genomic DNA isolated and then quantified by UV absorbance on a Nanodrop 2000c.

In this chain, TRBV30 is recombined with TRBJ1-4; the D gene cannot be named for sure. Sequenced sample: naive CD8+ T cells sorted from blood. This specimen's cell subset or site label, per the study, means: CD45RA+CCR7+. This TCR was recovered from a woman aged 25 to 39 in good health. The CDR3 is CAWSVMGGANEKLFF. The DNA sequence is TGTGCCTGGAGTGTAATGGGCGGAGCTAATGAAAAACTGTTTTTT.